The sequence of this T cell receptor (beta chain) was determined in a study of CD8 T cells in ankylosing spondylitis. The study, taken as a whole, reports: The study looked at matched synovial fluid samples from ankylosing spondylitis patients. Disease-linked clones were reported to be significantly enriched there. Ankylosing spondylitis blood seemed to carry a telltale TCR beta motif made of several highly homologous variants.

Library preparation for TCR beta used quantitative 5'-RACE with molecular barcodes. TCRdb reanalysed the 5' RACE reads using MiXCR and keeps one entry per CDR3 protein. In the table there are approximately 300,000 distinct CDR3 sequences, around 7.6% of which are singletons. The CDR3 consists of 14 residues. The V end was cut by 4 bases, the J end by 4 bases, with 12 bases between. The germline gives CDR1 SGHNT, CDR2 YYREEE (reference sequence). This clonotype was seen a handful of times. What it recognizes is unknown. The specimen sequenced was blood, either unsorted or a sorted T cell fraction (not recorded which). The V gene is TRBV5-4, the J gene TRBJ2-1, with D unresolved. This receptor was taken from a male donor with ankylosing spondylitis. CDR3 nucleotides: TGTGCCAGCAGCCCCGCGGTCCGATACAATGAGCAGTTCTTC. It codes for CASSPAVRYNEQFF. Based on the CDR3 plus reference TRBV5-4 and TRBJ2-1, the full variable domain is ETGVTQSPTHLIKTRGQQVTLRCSSQSGHNTVSWYQQALGQGPQFIFQYYREEENGRGNFPPRFSGLQFPNYSSELNVNALELDDSALYLCASSPAVRYNEQFFGPGTRLTVL.